Each of the 14 T cell receptor beta chains below was sequenced from the same sample in a study of T-cell memory formation after mild COVID-19. TCRdb reanalysed the 5' RACE reads using MiXCR and keeps one entry per CDR3 protein. The table shows 85,000 to 130,000 distinct CDR3 sequences, with 9.5% to 15% occurring only once. Sequencing used PBMCs or a T cell subset sorted from them (not recorded which). Every receptor here comes from an adult woman who had mild COVID-19 (a few samples of this study predate the infection). Cell type and time point are not known.

This clonotype appeared a few times. The chain has TRBV20-1 and TRBJ2-1, with D perhaps given as TRBD1 or TRBD2 (5 bases each). The CDR3 is 15 amino acids. Looked up from germline, CDR1 is DFQATT and CDR2 is SNEGSKA (reference sequence). V lost 5 bases to trimming and J lost 9 bases, with 23 bases between them. CDR3 protein: CSAHPRDQLISEQFF. The CDR3 region has the DNA TGCAGTGCTCATCCCCGGGACCAACTCATCTCTGAGCAGTTCTTC.

Only a few counts were recorded for this clonotype. The gene calls are TRBV14 and TRBJ2-3, with 8 bases aligning to TRBD2. The V segment lost 4 bases and the J segment 3 bases; nucleotides outside the gene matches: 3. Per germline, CDR1 SGHDN and CDR2 FVKESK. This CDR3 has 14 amino acids. CDR3 in DNA: TGTGCCAGCAGCCGGGAGCGGGAGACAGATACGCAGTATTTT. Translating gives CASSRERETDTQYF. Full variable domain (missing parts from reference TRBV14 and TRBJ2-3): EAGVTQFPSHSVIEKGQTVTLRCDPISGHDNLYWYRRVMGKEIKFLLHFVKESKQDESGMPNNRFLAERTGGTYSTLKVQPAELEDSGVYFCASSRERETDTQYFGPGTRLTVL.

This clonotype was seen more than once but under ten times. The chain carries TRBV12-3 or TRBV12-4 and TRBJ2-7, with D perhaps assigned TRBD1 or TRBD2 (5 bases each). The V gene lost 5 bases and the J gene lost 6 bases, with 17 bases spanning the gap. The length of the CDR3 is 14 residues. CDR3 region: CASSISGTHGEQYF. CDR3 DNA: TGTGCCAGCAGTATCTCCGGGACCCACGGCGAGCAGTACTTC.

The chain carries TRBV7-8 and TRBJ2-2, with 8 bases that match TRBD1. Germline loops: CDR1 SGHVS, CDR2 FQNEAQ. J was trimmed by 3 bases and V by 5 bases; bases with no gene match: 14. The CDR3 covers 18 residues. CDR3 sequence reads: CASSPPASGGDDTGELFF. In nucleotides, the CDR3 is TGTGCCAGCAGCCCCCCGGCTTCAGGGGGCGACGACACCGGGGAGCTGTTTTTT.

The chain employs TRBV3-1 and TRBJ2-2; the match to TRBD2 covers 8 bases. The V gene's germline CDR1 is LGHDT and CDR2 YNNKEL (reference sequence). The CDR3 loop spans 16 amino acids. V trimming: 2 bases; J trimming: 5 bases; junction bases outside the gene matches: 7. The CDR3 coding sequence is TGTGCCAGCAGCCAACAAGGACTAGCTGTTACCGGGGAGCTGTTTTTT. As protein: CASSQQGLAVTGELFF.

The sample holds a few counts of this clonotype. This rearrangement joins TRBV7-9 to TRBJ2-7; 7 nucleotides match TRBD2. Germline-derived CDR1 and CDR2 are SEHNR and FQNEAQ (reference sequence). This CDR3 is 13 amino acids long. J lost 6 bases, V lost 5 bases, and 7 bases had no gene match. CDR3 region: CASSPAGTAEQYF. As DNA, the CDR3 is TGTGCCAGCAGCCCAGCGGGGACGGCCGAGCAGTACTTC.

This clonotype appeared a few times. This sequence joins TRBV29-1 and TRBJ2-7; perhaps TRBD1 as D (6 bases). The CDR3 extends over 13 amino acids. CDR1 is SQVTM, CDR2 ANQGSEA, per germline. V gave up 6 bases and J gave up 5 bases, with 17 bases separating them. The CDR3 region is CSVGTSPDHEQYF. DNA of the CDR3: TGCAGCGTAGGGACAAGTCCAGATCACGAGCAGTACTTC.

The gene calls are TRBV12-3 or TRBV12-4 and TRBJ2-7; no firm D call. The CDR3 spans 13 residues. The V gene lost 3 bases and the J gene lost 1 base, with 7 bases spanning the gap. In nucleotides, the CDR3 is TGTGCCAGCAGTTTTGGCACGTCCTACGAGCAGTACTTC. It encodes CASSFGTSYEQYF.

In its sample, this clonotype was seen a few times. This chain links TRBV6-2 or TRBV6-3 with TRBJ2-7, with D possibly TRBD2 on 5 matching bases. Germline V gene lookup returns CDR1 MNHEY and CDR2 SVGEGT. With 3 bases removed from V and 2 bases from J, the gap between germline ends came to 8 bases. This CDR3 is built from 13 residues. The CDR3 loop reads CASSYSGTYEQYF. The CDR3 DNA follows: TGTGCCAGCAGTTATTCGGGAACCTACGAGCAGTACTTC.

On this clonotype itself: At one boundary the junction diverges from the germline segment, which might be a read error. This chain connects TRBV7-7 to TRBJ2-3, with D tentatively TRBD2 (5 bases). Germline-derived CDR1 and CDR2 are SSHAT and FNYEAQ (reference sequence). The CDR3 has 14 amino acids. The CDR3 DNA follows: TGTGCTAGCAGCCGCCGTCGGGGAACAGATACGCAGTATTTT. It translates to CASSRRRGTDTQYF. The complete variable domain, with remaining parts taken from reference TRBV7-7 and TRBJ2-3, reads GAGVSQSPRYKVTKRGQDVTLRCDPISSHATLYWYQQALGQGPEFLTYFNYEAQPDKSGLPSDRFSAERPEGSISTLTIQRTEQRDSAMYRCASSRRRGTDTQYFGPGTRLTVL.

This clonotype has a handful of counts. CDR3 region: CASSFGLAGGQYNEQFF. The DNA for the CDR3 is TGTGCCAGCAGCTTCGGACTAGCGGGGGGGCAGTACAATGAGCAGTTCTTC. The chain links TRBV7-8 to TRBJ2-1, with 15 bases matching TRBD2. V was pared by 3 bases and J by 4 bases, with 4 bases of the junction left unmatched. CDR3 length: 17 amino acids. Germline loops: CDR1 SGHVS, CDR2 FQNEAQ.

The table lists this clonotype with many counts. The J gene is TRBJ2-5, the V gene TRBV5-4, with TRBD1 identical over 9 bases. Germline loops: CDR1 SGHNT, CDR2 YYREEE (reference sequence). The CDR3 covers 14 residues. Germline trimming cut 1 base from V and 5 bases from J; bases unmatched to any gene: 3. DNA for the CDR3: TGTGCCAGCAGCTTGCCGGGACAGGGTGAGACCCAGTACTTC. Amino acids: CASSLPGQGETQYF.

This clonotype was detected a few times. The V call is TRBV12-3 or TRBV12-4, the J call TRBJ1-2; tentative D call: TRBD1 (5 bases). V dropped 5 bases and J dropped 4 bases, with 11 bases sitting between them. The CDR3 extends over 13 amino acids. This CDR3 reads CASSETVSYGYTF. The CDR3 nucleotides are TGTGCCAGCAGTGAGACAGTCTCCTATGGCTACACCTTC.

This chain links TRBV7-9 with TRBJ2-1; D gene unclear. The V gene's germline CDR1 is SEHNR and CDR2 FQNEAQ (reference sequence). V was trimmed by 10 bases and J by 6 bases, leaving 13 bases between them. This CDR3 comprises 12 residues. CDR3 amino acids: CATHFPGNEQFF. The CDR3, as DNA: TGTGCCACCCACTTTCCTGGCAATGAGCAGTTCTTC.